Each of the 18 T cell receptor beta chains below was sequenced from the same sample in a study of cytomegalovirus exposure and HLA in healthy donors. The primer mix had 60 Vbeta and 13 Jbeta primers. TCRdb's copy holds only in-frame clones and misses some; the assay was immunoSEQ multiplex PCR. The sample holds tens of thousands of clones, about 80% seen once. Source material: PBMCs. Receptors were obtained from a man aged 50-59 years in good health and CMV-seropositive.

This rearrangement joins TRBV6-5 to TRBJ1-4; D is perhaps TRBD1 (6 bases). The V end lost 2 bases, the J end lost 4 bases, and 8 bases lay between the germline ends. The germline CDR1 and CDR2 sequences are MNHEY and SVGAGI. The CDR3 extends over 14 amino acids. DNA of the CDR3: TGTGCCAGCAGTTACGGGACAATTAATGAAAAACTGTTTTTT. Protein: CASSYGTINEKLFF.

The chain joins TRBV10-3 to TRBJ1-1; TRBD1 might be the D (6 bases). The germline V and J ends were trimmed by 10 bases and 1 base, with 16 bases remaining between them. The length of the CDR3 is 14 residues. The germline CDR1 and CDR2 sequences are ENHRY and SYGVKD. The chain's CDR3 is CATKSGTPNTEAFF. DNA for the CDR3: TGTGCCACGAAATCCGGGACACCGAACACTGAAGCTTTCTTT.

The rearrangement links TRBV6-1 to TRBJ1-2; D might be TRBD1 (6 bases). From germline, CDR1 is MNHNS and CDR2 SASEGT. V was cut by 2 bases and J by 4 bases, with 8 bases left in between. CDR3 size: 13 residues. The CDR3 nucleotides read TGTGCCAGCAGTGAAAGGGACATCTATGGCTACACCTTC. This gives the protein CASSERDIYGYTF.

Points on this clone: The junction does not match germline at one end; this may be a read error. The sample has other DNA sequences that encode this CDR3 too. The chain employs TRBV4-3 and TRBJ2-1; D is unresolved. The CDR3 covers 17 residues. Germline V CDR1 and CDR2: LGHNA, YSLEER. CDR3 loop: CATSQDMIVLIYNEQFF. Written as DNA, the CDR3 is TGCGCCACCAGCCAAGATATGATAGTACTCATCTACAATGAGCAGTTCTTC.

The chain joins TRBV11-2 to TRBJ2-3, with TRBD2 matching over 7 bases. CDR1 and CDR2 (germline): SGHAT, FQNNGV. V dropped 0 bases and J dropped 0; count of bases not matched to a gene: 9. This CDR3 comprises 18 residues. The CDR3 is CASSLDLGGGWSTDTQYF. CDR3 nucleotides: TGTGCCAGCAGCTTAGATTTAGGCGGGGGATGGAGCACAGATACGCAGTATTTT.

The chain couples TRBV6-1 to TRBJ2-2; D may be TRBD2 (7 bases). With 2 bases removed from V and 4 bases from J, the gap between germline ends came to 17 bases. The CDR3 totals 17 residues. The germline gives CDR1 MNHNS, CDR2 SASEGT. The CDR3 DNA reads TGTGCCAGCAGTGAACGGAGGGGGGGGTTGGGCACCGGGGAGCTGTTTTTT. This translates into CASSERRGGLGTGELFF.

The chain combines TRBV6-1 with TRBJ2-1; a weak D match, TRBD2 (5 bases). Germline loops: CDR1 MNHNS, CDR2 SASEGT. V was pared by 8 bases and J by 12 bases, with 26 bases between. The CDR3 is 15 amino acids. The CDR3: CASGTAAGTPYGQFF. CDR3 sequence (DNA): TGTGCCAGCGGAACGGCCGCGGGCACCCCCTATGGGCAGTTCTTC.

The rearrangement links TRBV19 to TRBJ2-7; 8 nucleotides match TRBD2. The germline V gene encodes CDR1 LNHDA and CDR2 SQIVND (reference sequence). V shed 6 bases and J 1 base; nucleotides not matched to a gene: 20. The CDR3 has 19 residues. The CDR3 bases are TGTGCCAGTAGCACCGGGCGGGAGGTCCAATTTACGGGTTCCTACGAGCAGTACTTC. Amino acid sequence: CASSTGREVQFTGSYEQYF.

The rearrangement uses TRBV7-3 and TRBJ2-6; TRBD2 might be the D (6 bases). Germline loops: CDR1 SGHTA, CDR2 FQGTGA. V was trimmed by 6 bases and J by 6 bases, leaving 12 bases between them. CDR3 length: 14 amino acids. The CDR3 sequence: CASSRGTEANVLTF. DNA for the CDR3: TGTGCCAGCAGTCGAGGGACTGAGGCCAACGTCCTGACTTTC.

The gene calls are TRBV7-9 and TRBJ2-3, with 8 bases identical to TRBD1. Germline V gene data show CDR1 as SEHNR and CDR2 as FQNEAQ (reference sequence). This CDR3 has 14 residues. Germline trimming cut 8 bases from V and 6 bases from J; bases unmatched to any gene: 10. The CDR3 DNA follows: TGTGCCAGCTACACCCAGGGGGCTTCCGATACGCAGTATTTT. This encodes CASYTQGASDTQYF.

Turning to this clone: Other DNA sequences of this sample code for an identical CDR3. The gene calls are TRBV5-1 and TRBJ2-7; 8 nucleotides match TRBD2. CDR3 length: 16 amino acids. J was trimmed by 0 bases and V by 4 bases; bases with no gene match: 9. CDR1 is SGHRS, CDR2 YFSETQ, per germline. The CDR3 spells CASSLRGGKSSYEQYF. The CDR3 nucleotides are TGCGCCAGCAGCCTCCGGGGGGGAAAGAGCTCCTACGAGCAGTACTTC.

The V gene is TRBV19, the J gene TRBJ1-2; D may be TRBD1 (6 bases). This CDR3 region has 15 residues. Germline V gene data show CDR1 as LNHDA and CDR2 as SQIVND (reference sequence). V was pared by 8 bases and J by 8 bases, with 24 bases between. The CDR3 DNA reads TGTGCCAGTTCCACTGGGGGGGCGCAGGGGAGAGGCTACACCTTC. This gives the protein CASSTGGAQGRGYTF.

This clone has only one observation. The chain combines TRBV2 with TRBJ1-1; unclear D gene. V shed 7 bases and J shed 0 bases, with 9 bases lying between them. This CDR3 spans 13 amino acids. Germline loops: CDR1 SNHLY, CDR2 FYNNEI. CDR3 nucleotide sequence: TGTGCCAGCAAGGGAGAATTGAACACTGAAGCTTTCTTT. It encodes CASKGELNTEAFF.

The CDR3 bases are TGTGCCAGCCGTAGCGGGGGCAGCACAGATACGCAGTATTTT. Amino acids: CASRSGGSTDTQYF. The rearrangement links TRBV4-2 to TRBJ2-3; TRBD2 agrees at 9 bases. Germline lookup yields CDR1 LGHNA and CDR2 YNFKEQ. This CDR3 comprises 14 residues. After removal of 8 bases from V and 0 bases from J, the junction contained 3 bases not matched to a gene.

The chain links TRBV4-2 to TRBJ2-1; 10 bases match TRBD2. Trimming took 0 bases from V and 7 from J; bases not matched to a gene: 9. Germline V gene data show CDR1 as LGHNA and CDR2 as YNFKEQ. This CDR3 is 17 amino acids long. Here the CDR3 reads CASSQDGASGGSNEQFF. In DNA form, the CDR3 reads TGTGCCAGCAGCCAAGATGGGGCTAGCGGGGGTTCTAATGAGCAGTTCTTC.

This chain connects TRBV30 to TRBJ2-3; perhaps TRBD2 as D (5 bases). The CDR3 is made up of 15 amino acids. Trimming removed 2 bases from V and 0 bases from J, with 12 bases in between. Germline CDR1 and CDR2: GTSNPN and SVGIG (reference sequence). For the CDR3, the DNA is TGTGCCTGGAGTCGACTAATCCCTAGCACAGATACGCAGTATTTT. This encodes CAWSRLIPSTDTQYF.

V gene TRBV7-9 combines with J gene TRBJ2-5, with D perhaps matching TRBD1 (5 bases). This CDR3 contains 14 residues. V was pared by 4 bases and J by 4 bases, with 13 bases between. CDR1 and CDR2 (germline): SEHNR, FQNEAQ (reference sequence). The CDR3 sequence: CASSYDRLLETQYF. The DNA of the CDR3 is TGTGCCAGCAGCTACGACAGACTTTTAGAGACCCAGTACTTC.

The chain links TRBV19 to TRBJ1-5, with TRBD1 identical over 9 bases. J lost 0 bases, V lost 7 bases, and 16 bases had no gene match. CDR1 and CDR2 (germline): LNHDA, SQIVND (reference sequence). The CDR3 runs 19 residues. The CDR3 is CASNQPGQGSFYSNQPQHF. The CDR3 DNA reads TGTGCCAGTAATCAACCGGGACAGGGATCCTTTTATAGCAATCAGCCCCAGCATTTT.